The clone carrying this T cell receptor (beta chain) was observed once. Antigen specificity is unknown. Each sample had two DNA replicates, 0.5 ug blood or roughly 1.4 ug tissue. The protocol was immunoSEQ multiplex PCR, while the TCRdb copy is restricted to in-frame clones and leaves out a portion. Of about 50,000 clones in the sample, more than 60% are singletons; the top ten hold 3.4%. The source of the sample is a study of early stage breast cancer tumors. Whole-study findings and limits: Most shared enriched TCRB sequences were commonly generated ones. Tumors had about 2.4-fold higher T cell density and higher clonality than adjacent normal breast tissue.

Germline CDR1 reads LGHNA; CDR2 reads YSLEER. This CDR3 spans 14 amino acids. V lost 0 bases and J lost 2, with 5 bases in between. The J gene is TRBJ2-1, the V gene TRBV4-3; no firm D call. The source material was blood. This receptor was obtained from a person aged 30-39 years with breast cancer. CDR3 nucleotide sequence: TGCGCCAGCAGCCAAGATCAGACCTACAATGAGCAGTTCTTC. It encodes CASSQDQTYNEQFF.